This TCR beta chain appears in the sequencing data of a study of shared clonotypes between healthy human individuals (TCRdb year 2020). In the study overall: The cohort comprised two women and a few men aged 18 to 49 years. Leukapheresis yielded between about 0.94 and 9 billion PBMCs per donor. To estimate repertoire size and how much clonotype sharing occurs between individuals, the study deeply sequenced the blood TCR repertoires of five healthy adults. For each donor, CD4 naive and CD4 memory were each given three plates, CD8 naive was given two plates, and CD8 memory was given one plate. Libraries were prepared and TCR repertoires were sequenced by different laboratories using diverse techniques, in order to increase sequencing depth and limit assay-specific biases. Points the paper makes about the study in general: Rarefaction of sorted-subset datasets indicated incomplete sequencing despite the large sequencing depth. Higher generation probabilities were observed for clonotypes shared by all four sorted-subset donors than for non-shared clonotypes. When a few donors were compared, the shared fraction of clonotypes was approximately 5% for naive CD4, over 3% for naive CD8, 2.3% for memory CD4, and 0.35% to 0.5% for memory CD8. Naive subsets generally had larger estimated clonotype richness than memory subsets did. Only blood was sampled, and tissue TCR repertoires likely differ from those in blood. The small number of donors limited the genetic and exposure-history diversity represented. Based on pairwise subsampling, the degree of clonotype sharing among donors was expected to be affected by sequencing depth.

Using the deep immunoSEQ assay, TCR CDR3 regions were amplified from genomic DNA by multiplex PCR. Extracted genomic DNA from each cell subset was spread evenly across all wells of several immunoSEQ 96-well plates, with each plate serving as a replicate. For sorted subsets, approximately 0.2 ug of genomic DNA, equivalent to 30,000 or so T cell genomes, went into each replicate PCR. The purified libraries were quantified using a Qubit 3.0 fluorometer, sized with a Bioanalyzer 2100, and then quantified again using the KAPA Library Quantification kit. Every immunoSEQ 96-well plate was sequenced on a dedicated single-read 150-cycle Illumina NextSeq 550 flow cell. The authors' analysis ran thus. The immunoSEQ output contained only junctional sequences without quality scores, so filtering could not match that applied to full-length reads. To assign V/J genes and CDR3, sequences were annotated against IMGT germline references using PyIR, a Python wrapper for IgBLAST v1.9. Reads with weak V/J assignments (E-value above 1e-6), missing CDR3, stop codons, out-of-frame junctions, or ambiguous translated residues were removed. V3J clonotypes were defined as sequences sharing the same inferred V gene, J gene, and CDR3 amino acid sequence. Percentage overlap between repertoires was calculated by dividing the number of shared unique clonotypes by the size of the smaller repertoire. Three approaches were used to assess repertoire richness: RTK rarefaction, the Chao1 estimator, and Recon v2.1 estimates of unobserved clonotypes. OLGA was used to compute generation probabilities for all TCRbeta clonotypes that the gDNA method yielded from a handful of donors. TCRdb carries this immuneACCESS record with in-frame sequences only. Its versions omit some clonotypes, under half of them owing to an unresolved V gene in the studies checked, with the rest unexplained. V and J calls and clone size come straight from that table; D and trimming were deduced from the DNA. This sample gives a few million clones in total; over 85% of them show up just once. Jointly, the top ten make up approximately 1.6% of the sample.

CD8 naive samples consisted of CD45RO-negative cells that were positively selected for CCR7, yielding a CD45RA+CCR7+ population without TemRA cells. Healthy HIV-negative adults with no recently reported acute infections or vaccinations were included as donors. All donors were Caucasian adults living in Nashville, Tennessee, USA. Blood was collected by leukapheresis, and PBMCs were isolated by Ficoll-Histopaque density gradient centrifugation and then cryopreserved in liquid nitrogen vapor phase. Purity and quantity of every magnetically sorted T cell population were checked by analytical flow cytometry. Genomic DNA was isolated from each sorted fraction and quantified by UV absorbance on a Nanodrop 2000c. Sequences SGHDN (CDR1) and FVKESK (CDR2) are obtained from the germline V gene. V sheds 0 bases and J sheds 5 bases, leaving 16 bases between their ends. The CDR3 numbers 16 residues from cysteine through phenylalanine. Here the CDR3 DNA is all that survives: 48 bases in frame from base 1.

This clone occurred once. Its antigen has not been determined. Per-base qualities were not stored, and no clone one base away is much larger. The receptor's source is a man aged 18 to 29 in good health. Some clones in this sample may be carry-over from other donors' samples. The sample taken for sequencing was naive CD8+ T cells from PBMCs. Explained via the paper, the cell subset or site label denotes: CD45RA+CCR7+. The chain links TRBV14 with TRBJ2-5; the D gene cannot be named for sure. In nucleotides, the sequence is TGTGCCAGCAGCCAAGATATCTCTAAATTGGGTGAGACCCAGTACTTC. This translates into CASSQDISKLGETQYF.